Listed here are 4 T cell receptor beta chains from one sample, sequenced in a study of regulatory T cells in long-lasting Graves disease. The sample's time point: newly diagnosed GD, antithyroid drugs for less than 3 months. PBMCs provided the RNA from which the TCR library was made. Researchers made TCR beta libraries by using iRepertoire HTBI primers and running Arm-PCR on CDR3 regions. TCRdb called the multiplex PCR reads again in MiXCR, with one record for every CDR3 protein. The table records 200,000 to 250,000 distinct CDR3 sequences, over 20% of them present only once. The sequenced sample was peripheral blood mononuclear cells (PBMCs), obtained at new diagnosis, from a patient treated with antithyroid drugs. The origin of the receptors is a female donor with Graves disease.

This clonotype was counted ten times or more. The chain recombines TRBV3-1 with TRBJ2-2; D call uncertain. V was cut by 1 base and J by 1 base, with 7 bases left in between. This CDR3 comprises 15 residues. From germline, CDR1 is LGHDT and CDR2 YNNKEL (reference sequence). CDR3 sequence: CASSQARWNTGELFF. CDR3 DNA sequence: TGTGCCAGCAGCCAAGCCCGTTGGAACACCGGGGAGCTGTTTTTT.

Ten or more counts support this clonotype. J is TRBJ1-2 and V is TRBV28; D is undetermined. Germline CDR1 MDHEN, CDR2 SYDVKM. V lost 5 bases, J lost 4 bases, and 8 bases lay in between. The CDR3 extends over 12 amino acids. CDR3 nucleotide sequence: TGTGCCAGCAGTCCTCTCAGCTATGGCTACACCTTC. Translation gives CASSPLSYGYTF.

This clonotype was detected once. With a much larger clone just one base away, this may be a read error. V is TRBV7-8 and J is TRBJ1-6; 7 positions match TRBD1. This CDR3 is 17 amino acids long. Germline assignment: CDR1 SGHVS and CDR2 FQNEAQ. J lost 9 bases, V lost 11 bases, and 22 bases had no gene match. This CDR3 is CACRPGQTLGLGSPLHF. The CDR3, as DNA: TGTGCCTGCCGGCCGGGACAGACACTTGGATTAGGTTCACCCCTCCACTTT.

At least ten counts were recorded for this clonotype. The chain combines TRBV19 with TRBJ1-1; 7 bases agree with TRBD1. The V gene's germline CDR1 is LNHDA and CDR2 SQIVND (reference sequence). There are 16 residues in the CDR3. Losses at the gene ends were 4 bases for V and 0 bases for J; bases not matched to a gene: 8. The CDR3: CASSKGQVYVNTEAFF. CDR3 DNA sequence: TGTGCCAGTAGTAAAGGACAGGTCTATGTGAACACTGAAGCTTTCTTT.